The 11 T cell receptor beta chains below all came from one sample that was sequenced in a study of cytomegalovirus exposure and HLA in healthy donors. The study ran its PCR with 60 Vbeta and 13 Jbeta primers. Assay used: immunoSEQ multiplex PCR; TCRdb lists only in-frame clones, some missing. In all, the sample yields over 30,000 clones. Sequences were obtained from PBMCs. The origin of the receptors is a woman between 40 and 55 years old in good health and CMV-seropositive.

The chain recombines TRBV29-1 with TRBJ1-5; D gene ambiguous. The CDR3 totals 14 residues. The V end was cut by 6 bases, the J end by 2 bases, with 14 bases between. Germline loops: CDR1 SQVTM, CDR2 ANQGSEA. CDR3 protein: CSVKAPGGNQPQHF. In DNA, the CDR3 is TGCAGCGTAAAAGCCCCTGGAGGCAATCAGCCCCAGCATTTT.

As DNA, the CDR3 is TGTGCCAGCAGCTTATCGGGACAAGGAAATGAAAAACTGTTTTTT. Translating gives CASSLSGQGNEKLFF. The chain combines TRBV7-3 with TRBJ1-4; D is possibly TRBD1 (6 bases). V lost 2 bases and J lost 5, with 12 bases in between. Germline assignment: CDR1 SGHTA and CDR2 FQGTGA. The CDR3 sequence is 15 residues long.

The gene calls are TRBV7-3 and TRBJ2-1; D remains ambiguous. Trimming left V 2 bases short and J 7 bases short, with 6 bases between. Looked up from germline, CDR1 is SGHTA and CDR2 is FQGTGA. The CDR3 is made up of 12 amino acids. DNA of the CDR3: TGTGCCAGCAGCTTATCCAGAAATGAGCAGTTCTTC. Its translation: CASSLSRNEQFF.

The chain couples TRBV5-4 to TRBJ1-2; maybe TRBD1 (6 bases). Germline CDR1 and CDR2: SGHNT and YYREEE (reference sequence). V lost 5 bases and J 2 bases, leaving 10 bases between the germline ends. The CDR3 covers 13 residues. The CDR3 sequence: CASSWDTNYGYTF. Here the CDR3 DNA reads TGTGCCAGCAGTTGGGACACCAACTATGGCTACACCTTC.

This rearrangement joins TRBV9 to TRBJ2-7; 9 nucleotides match TRBD2. V lost 0 bases, J lost 2 bases, and 3 bases stayed unmatched. Germline CDR1 reads SGDLS; CDR2 reads YYNGEE. This CDR3 contains 15 residues. Written as DNA, the CDR3 is TGTGCCAGCAGCGTAGGGGTAGCGGGGGCCTACGAGCAGTACTTC. Protein: CASSVGVAGAYEQYF.

The DNA of the CDR3 is TGTGCCAGCAGCTTGGGGACAGGGCCTTTCGAGCAGTACTTC. It yields the protein CASSLGTGPFEQYF. The chain couples TRBV5-4 to TRBJ2-7, with 8 bases matching TRBD1. Germline-derived CDR1 and CDR2 are SGHNT and YYREEE (reference sequence). The CDR3 consists of 14 residues. The V segment lost 0 bases and the J segment 6 bases; nucleotides outside the gene matches: 5.

This chain links TRBV4-3 with TRBJ1-5; a weak D match, TRBD1 (5 bases). CDR1 and CDR2 from the germline V gene are LGHNA and YSLEER. Between the trimmed V and J ends, which lost 1 base and 0 bases, there was a span of 10 bases. The CDR3 is made up of 16 amino acids. CDR3 in amino acids: CASSQGLGLSNQPQHF. CDR3 sequence (DNA): TGCGCCAGCAGCCAAGGGTTGGGACTTAGCAATCAGCCCCAGCATTTT.

The chain links TRBV6-1 to TRBJ1-5, with D hard to call. The CDR3 covers 14 residues. Looked up from germline, CDR1 is MNHNS and CDR2 is SASEGT. V was shortened by 1 base and J by 7 bases, with 11 bases between the two germline ends. The CDR3 loop is CASSEGLDVQPQHF. The CDR3 DNA sequence: TGTGCCAGCAGTGAAGGACTCGATGTACAGCCCCAGCATTTT.

The rearrangement links TRBV29-1 to TRBJ2-5, with 8 bases identical to TRBD1. Germline CDR1 is SQVTM and CDR2 is ANQGSEA. This CDR3 is 15 amino acids long. Trimming at V came to 4 bases and at J to 4 bases, leaving 11 bases not matched to a gene. The CDR3 sequence is CSVGDGQGAGETQYF. CDR3 DNA sequence: TGCAGCGTTGGAGATGGCCAGGGGGCGGGAGAGACCCAGTACTTC.

This chain links TRBV7-9 with TRBJ2-3, with 8 bases that match TRBD1. V was pared by 7 bases and J by 1 base, with 4 bases of the junction left unmatched. CDR1 and CDR2 from the germline V gene are SEHNR and FQNEAQ (reference sequence). CDR3 length equals 14 residues. Here the CDR3 DNA reads TGTGCCAGCAAGGACAGGGACGGCACAGATACGCAGTATTTT. Protein: CASKDRDGTDTQYF.

The V gene is TRBV28, the J gene TRBJ1-2; 7 bases are shared with TRBD1. CDR3 length: 11 residues. V gave up 8 bases and J gave up 7 bases; unmatched junction bases: 4. CDR1 and CDR2 (germline): MDHEN, SYDVKM. In DNA form, the CDR3 reads TGTGCCAGCTCGGACAGGTTTGGCTACACCTTC. Translated, it gives CASSDRFGYTF.